Following are 5 T cell receptor beta chains from one sample sequenced in a study of OX40 agonist ivuxolimab in advanced cancers. Only in-frame clones appear in the TCRdb table, and some are missing; sequencing was by immunoSEQ multiplex PCR. The sample records tens of thousands of clones, around 84% being singletons. The specimen comprised CD4+ or CD8+ T cells sorted from blood, sampled in a trial of the OX40 agonist ivuxolimab. The source is an adult with an advanced solid tumor such as melanoma, head and neck, liver or kidney cancer.

The gene calls are TRBV7-9 and TRBJ1-3; D uncertain. CDR1 and CDR2 from the germline V gene are SEHNR and FQNEAQ (reference sequence). The CDR3 has 11 amino acids. Between the trimmed V and J ends, which lost 5 bases and 2 bases, there was a span of 1 base. For the CDR3, the DNA is TGTGCCAGCAGCCCTGGAAACACCATATATTTT. Residues: CASSPGNTIYF.

The DNA of the CDR3 is TGCGCCAGCAGCTTGGAGGGAAGGACAGGGTTTCTTAGAAGGAGAACCGGGGAGCTGTTTTTT. Amino acids: CASSLEGRTGFLRRRTGELFF. V is TRBV5-1 and J is TRBJ2-2, with 8 positions matching TRBD1. The CDR3 loop spans 21 amino acids. V shed 0 bases, J shed 5 bases, and the junction held 21 bases outside the gene matches. Germline assignment: CDR1 SGHRS and CDR2 YFSETQ.

V gene TRBV6-5 combines with J gene TRBJ2-7; the D gene is possibly TRBD1 (6 bases). Germline lookup yields CDR1 MNHEY and CDR2 SVGAGI. This CDR3 comprises 14 residues. Trimming stripped 6 bases from V and 3 bases from J, with 15 bases between. CDR3 nucleotide sequence: TGTGCCAGCAGCCAACGGGCAGGGGACTACGAGCAGTACTTC. Protein product: CASSQRAGDYEQYF.

This sequence joins TRBV6-6 and TRBJ2-3, with 10 bases matching TRBD2. The CDR3 extends over 16 amino acids. The V segment lost 2 bases and the J segment 8 bases; nucleotides outside the gene matches: 10. The V gene's germline CDR1 is MNHNY and CDR2 SVGAGI (reference sequence). The CDR3 sequence is CASSYPLAGGPSTQYF. The CDR3 DNA reads TGTGCCAGCAGTTACCCATTAGCGGGAGGACCTTCTACGCAGTATTTT.

V is TRBV18 and J is TRBJ2-7, with 7 bases identical to TRBD1. This CDR3 comprises 15 residues. V was clipped by 2 bases and J by 4 bases; unmatched bases: 8. Germline CDR1 is KGHSH and CDR2 is LQKENI. Here the CDR3 reads CASSPDSGQRYEQYF. In nucleotides, the CDR3 is TGTGCCAGCTCACCAGACTCGGGACAGAGGTACGAGCAGTACTTC.